The sequence of this TCR beta chain was determined in a study of Ad26.COV2.S vaccination and SARS-CoV-2 variants. Treatment of the sample: some 19 received Ad26.COV2.S at low or high dose, single or two shots; about 5 received placebo; per-sample allocation not given. Samples came from day 63 after the first vaccine or placebo injection. An 18-55-year-old adult in Boston served as donor. Of note for this clone: As yet, its antigen is unknown. The junction and the germline gene differ at one end; a read error may be behind it.

Notes on the study in general: After vaccination, reports described spike-specific CD8+ and CD4+ T cell responses as showing substantial breadth.

The germline CDR1 and CDR2 sequences are LGHNA and YSLEER. This CDR3 spans 15 amino acids. Generated by immunoSEQ multiplex PCR, the TCRdb table keeps only in-frame clones and is missing some. Here the sample spans over 400,000 clones, less than 95% being singletons. The sequence was collected from a person aged 18-65 years who received the Ad26.COV2.S COVID-19 vaccine or a placebo. Sample: peripheral blood, taken in a trial of Ad26.COV2.S vaccine versus placebo. The J gene is TRBJ2-3, the V gene TRBV4-3, with TRBD2 as a possible D gene (6 bases). The chain's CDR3 is CTSSRGLAPTDTQYF. DNA for the CDR3: TGCACCAGCAGCCGGGGCCTAGCGCCCACAGATACGCAGTATTTT.